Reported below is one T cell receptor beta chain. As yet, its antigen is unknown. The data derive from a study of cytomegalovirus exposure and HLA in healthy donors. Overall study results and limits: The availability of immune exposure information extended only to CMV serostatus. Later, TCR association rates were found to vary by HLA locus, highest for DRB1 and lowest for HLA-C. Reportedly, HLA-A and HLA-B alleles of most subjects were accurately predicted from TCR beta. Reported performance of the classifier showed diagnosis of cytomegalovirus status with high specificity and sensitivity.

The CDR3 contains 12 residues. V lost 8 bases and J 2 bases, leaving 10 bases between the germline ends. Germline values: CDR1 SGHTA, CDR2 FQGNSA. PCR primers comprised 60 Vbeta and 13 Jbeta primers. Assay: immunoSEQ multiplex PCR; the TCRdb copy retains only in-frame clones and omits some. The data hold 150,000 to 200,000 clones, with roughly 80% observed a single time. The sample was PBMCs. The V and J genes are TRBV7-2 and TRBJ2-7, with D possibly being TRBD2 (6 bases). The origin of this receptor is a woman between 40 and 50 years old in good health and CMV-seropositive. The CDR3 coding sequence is TGTGCCAGCGGGGACTTACCCTACGAGCAGTACTTC. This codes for CASGDLPYEQYF.